The 3 T cell receptor beta chains reported below all come from one sample, sequenced in a study of OX40 agonist ivuxolimab in advanced cancers. Profiled with immunoSEQ multiplex PCR; TCRdb holds only in-frame clones, not every one. The sample records approximately 10,000 clones, around 74% being singletons. This specimen consisted of CD4+ or CD8+ T cells sorted from blood, obtained in a trial of the OX40 agonist ivuxolimab. Source of these receptors: an adult with an advanced solid tumor such as melanoma, head and neck, liver or kidney cancer.

The gene calls are TRBV19 and TRBJ2-1; D might be TRBD1 or TRBD2, each matching 5 bases. Trimming removed 1 base from V and 8 bases from J, with 12 bases in between. Germline V lookup: CDR1 LNHDA, CDR2 SQIVND (reference sequence). CDR3 length: 14 residues. The CDR3: CASSIGGNVDEQFF. As DNA, the CDR3 is TGTGCCAGTAGTATAGGGGGGAATGTGGATGAGCAGTTCTTC. Full variable domain (outside the CDR3, taken from reference TRBV19 and TRBJ2-1): DGGITQSPKYLFRKEGQNVTLSCEQNLNHDAMYWYRQDPGQGLRLIYYSQIVNDFQKGDIAEGYSVSREKKESFPLTVTSAQKNPTAFYLCASSIGGNVDEQFFGPGTRLTVL.

The sample holds one count of this clone. J is TRBJ1-6 and V is TRBV27; possible D gene TRBD1, 5 bases. The CDR3 loop spans 15 amino acids. V lost 5 bases and J lost 7, with 15 bases in between. CDR1 and CDR2 from the germline V gene are MNHEY and SMNVEV (reference sequence). The CDR3 region is CASSPIVTANSPLHF. CDR3 DNA: TGTGCCAGCAGTCCCATCGTGACAGCAAATTCACCCCTCCACTTT.

The chain carries TRBV7-9 and TRBJ1-2; 9 bases map to TRBD1. Per germline, CDR1 SEHNR and CDR2 FQNEAQ (reference sequence). J was trimmed by 2 bases and V by 4 bases; bases with no gene match: 2. The CDR3 is made up of 14 amino acids. The CDR3 spells CASSSGQGNYGYTF. The CDR3 DNA reads TGTGCCAGCAGCTCGGGACAGGGAAACTATGGCTACACCTTC. The full variable domain, with the rest looked up from reference TRBV7-9 and TRBJ1-2, is DTGVSQNPRHKITKRGQNVTFRCDPISEHNRLYWYRQTLGQGPEFLTYFQNEAQLEKSRLLSDRFSAERPKGSFSTLEIQRTEQGDSAMYLCASSSGQGNYGYTFGSGTRLTVV.